Listed below are T cell receptor beta chains from one sample, sequenced in a study of T cell responses to AZD1222 COVID-19 vaccine. Only in-frame clones appear in the TCRdb table, and some are missing; sequencing was by immunoSEQ multiplex PCR. Of 110,000 to 150,000 clones in the sample, around nine tenths are singletons; the top ten hold more than 3%. The specimen comprised peripheral blood, sampled on day 0 of AZD1222 vaccination. The origin of the receptors is an adult in good health. CDR3s include the opening cysteine and the closing phenylalanine or tryptophan. A row's size may be missing; if present it is once, few, many or a size class.

CDR3 length: 18; clone size: NA; V gene: TRBV29-1; J gene: TRBJ1-2; CDR3 protein: CSVEGRAQGAVLHYGYTF
CDR3 length: 16; clone size: few; V gene: TRBV5-4; J gene: TRBJ1-2; CDR3 protein: CASSTGQLLTNYGYTF
CDR3 length: 16; clone size: NA; V gene: TRBV7-6; J gene: TRBJ2-3; CDR3 protein: CASSLGGLAGTDTQYF
CDR3 length: 14; clone size: few; V gene: TRBV2; J gene: TRBJ1-4; CDR3 protein: CASSADRAGEKLFF
CDR3 length: 16; clone size: NA; V gene: TRBV19; J gene: TRBJ1-1; CDR3 protein: CASRDGEGKEGTEAFF
CDR3 length: 16; clone size: NA; V gene: TRBV9; J gene: TRBJ2-7; CDR3 protein: CASSAETSGSAGEQYF
CDR3 length: 15; clone size: few; V gene: TRBV5-4; J gene: TRBJ2-2; CDR3 protein: CASSRQGANTGELFF
CDR3 length: 14; clone size: NA; V gene: TRBV13; J gene: TRBJ2-1; CDR3 protein: CASSLRGLGGGQFF
CDR3 length: 15; clone size: NA; V gene: TRBV19; J gene: TRBJ2-1; CDR3 protein: CASSTSGRGYNEQFF
CDR3 length: 15; clone size: NA; V gene: TRBV9; J gene: TRBJ1-4; CDR3 protein: CASSAPGEYREKLFF
CDR3 length: 13; clone size: NA; V gene: TRBV19; J gene: TRBJ1-4; CDR3 protein: CASSRQVDEKLFF
CDR3 length: 16; clone size: once; V gene: TRBV11-1; J gene: TRBJ1-6; CDR3 protein: CASSLETGAKNSPLHF
CDR3 length: 15; clone size: NA; V gene: TRBV19; J gene: TRBJ1-1; CDR3 protein: CASSIPGGQNTEAFF
CDR3 length: 15; clone size: NA; V gene: TRBV5-4; J gene: TRBJ2-1; CDR3 protein: CASSLGRTSYNEQFF
CDR3 length: 16; clone size: NA; V gene: TRBV6-1; J gene: TRBJ2-3; CDR3 protein: CASSDEGGGPTDTQYF
CDR3 length: 15; clone size: NA; V gene: TRBV7-2; J gene: TRBJ1-2; CDR3 protein: CASSVTGRANYGYTF
CDR3 length: 16; clone size: NA; V gene: TRBV15; J gene: TRBJ1-2; CDR3 protein: CATSRDSRGTANGYTF
CDR3 length: 16; clone size: NA; V gene: TRBV3-1/TRBV3-2; J gene: TRBJ1-5; CDR3 protein: CASSQDLSNLNQPQHF
CDR3 length: 15; clone size: NA; V gene: TRBV9; J gene: TRBJ1-5; CDR3 protein: CASSAQGQRHQPQHF
CDR3 length: 14; clone size: few; V gene: TRBV4-1; J gene: TRBJ1-1; CDR3 protein: CASSQVTMNTEAFF
CDR3 length: 15; clone size: NA; V gene: TRBV19; J gene: TRBJ1-5; CDR3 protein: CASSASNRGAEPQHF
CDR3 length: 14; clone size: few; V gene: TRBV5-6; J gene: TRBJ2-7; CDR3 protein: CASSLTGRGYEQYF
CDR3 length: 15; clone size: NA; V gene: TRBV11-3; J gene: TRBJ2-1; CDR3 protein: CASSFIALRVNEQFF
CDR3 length: 18; clone size: NA; V gene: TRBV19; J gene: TRBJ2-1; CDR3 protein: CASSPRTSGRWFVDEQFF
CDR3 length: 17; clone size: NA; V gene: TRBV10-3; J gene: TRBJ2-5; CDR3 protein: CAISDGTSGGSQETQYF
CDR3 length: 15; clone size: NA; V gene: TRBV18; J gene: TRBJ1-2; CDR3 protein: CASSPGDPANYGYTF
CDR3 length: 18; clone size: NA; V gene: TRBV7-9; J gene: TRBJ2-5; CDR3 protein: CASSGQRDRYLQQETQYF
CDR3 length: 16; clone size: NA; V gene: TRBV4-1; J gene: TRBJ1-2; CDR3 protein: CASSQDGAGWRYGYTF
CDR3 length: 15; clone size: NA; V gene: TRBV6-1; J gene: TRBJ1-4; CDR3 protein: CASSGAGTGREKLFF
CDR3 length: 13; clone size: once; V gene: TRBV29-1; J gene: TRBJ2-3; CDR3 protein: CSGQDSSTDTQYF
CDR3 length: 12; clone size: NA; V gene: TRBV30; J gene: TRBJ1-4; CDR3 protein: CAHQPGQEKLFF
CDR3 length: 17; clone size: NA; V gene: TRBV9; J gene: TRBJ2-1; CDR3 protein: CASSVDGRYSSYNEQFF
CDR3 length: 15; clone size: NA; V gene: TRBV15; J gene: TRBJ2-3; CDR3 protein: CATSRDRGSPDTQYF
CDR3 length: 16; clone size: NA; V gene: TRBV13; J gene: TRBJ1-6; CDR3 protein: CASSRFRDSYNSPLHF
CDR3 length: 13; clone size: NA; V gene: TRBV14; J gene: TRBJ1-2; CDR3 protein: CASSQESTGGYTF
CDR3 length: 16; clone size: NA; V gene: TRBV6-5; J gene: TRBJ1-1; CDR3 protein: CASSYSLGQLNTEAFF
CDR3 length: 12; clone size: NA; V gene: TRBV3-1/TRBV3-2; J gene: TRBJ2-1; CDR3 protein: CASSPAGTEQFF
CDR3 length: 15; clone size: NA; V gene: TRBV30; J gene: TRBJ2-1; CDR3 protein: CAWSGGLGVGNEQFF
CDR3 length: 11; clone size: NA; V gene: TRBV5-6; J gene: TRBJ1-1; CDR3 protein: CASSLGLAAFF
CDR3 length: 18; clone size: NA; V gene: TRBV7-9; J gene: TRBJ1-4; CDR3 protein: CASSLAARPLATNEKLFF
CDR3 length: 16; clone size: NA; V gene: TRBV18; J gene: TRBJ1-1; CDR3 protein: CASSPGKGQRNTEAFF
CDR3 length: 15; clone size: NA; V gene: TRBV7-8; J gene: TRBJ2-7; CDR3 protein: CASSALAGARYEQYF
CDR3 length: 14; clone size: once; V gene: TRBV5-1; J gene: TRBJ1-1; CDR3 protein: CASTLTGMETEAFF
CDR3 length: 16; clone size: NA; V gene: TRBV7-2; J gene: TRBJ2-2; CDR3 protein: CASSLFDTSNTGELFF
CDR3 length: 14; clone size: few; V gene: TRBV5-6; J gene: TRBJ1-5; CDR3 protein: CASSSQASHQPQHF
CDR3 length: 12; clone size: NA; V gene: TRBV7-9; J gene: TRBJ1-1; CDR3 protein: CASSQTGTEAFF
CDR3 length: 15; clone size: NA; V gene: TRBV30; J gene: TRBJ2-7; CDR3 protein: CAWSEFRQVPYEQYF
CDR3 length: 14; clone size: NA; V gene: TRBV11-2; J gene: TRBJ2-3; CDR3 protein: CASSPDWATDTQYF
CDR3 length: 17; clone size: once; V gene: TRBV3-1/TRBV3-2; J gene: TRBJ2-6; CDR3 protein: CASSQDSSGSGANVLTF
CDR3 length: 13; clone size: NA; V gene: TRBV7-3; J gene: TRBJ1-1; CDR3 protein: CASSSNGGTEAFF
CDR3 length: 18; clone size: once; V gene: TRBV5-6; J gene: TRBJ2-5; CDR3 protein: CASSLLLAGGPTQETQYF
CDR3 length: 14; clone size: NA; V gene: TRBV11-3; J gene: TRBJ1-5; CDR3 protein: CASSHGGRGQPQHF
CDR3 length: 15; clone size: NA; V gene: TRBV12-5; J gene: TRBJ2-5; CDR3 protein: CASGTGQVLQETQYF